The 3 T cell receptor beta chains given below trace back to one sample, sequenced in a study of cytomegalovirus exposure and HLA in healthy donors (TCRdb year 2017). The library was generated by the immunoSEQ multiplex PCR assay. For the multiplex PCR, a mixture combining 60 forward primers for TCR Vbeta segments and 13 reverse primers for TCR Jbeta segments was used. Held by TCRdb, this immuneACCESS table contains in-frame sequences only and omits some clones. Under half of the omission traces to an unresolved V gene where checked; the cause of the rest is unknown. For this sample the table gives some 150,000 clones, of which roughly four fifths were detected only once. The ten largest clones take up over 13% of the sample. Sequencing was carried out using PBMCs. The source of these receptors is a human donor in good health.

This sequence joins TRBV18 and TRBJ1-2, with a tentative D call TRBD1 (5 bases). Germline loops: CDR1 KGHSH, CDR2 LQKENI. The V gene lost 1 base and the J gene lost 0 bases, with 9 bases spanning the gap. The CDR3 covers 15 residues. The CDR3 here is CASSPLDSTNYGYTF. The CDR3 DNA sequence: TGTGCCAGCTCACCACTAGACAGTACTAACTATGGCTACACCTTC.

This chain links TRBV29-1 with TRBJ2-2; no firm D call. CDR3 length equals 12 residues. V was clipped by 2 bases and J by 6 bases, with 7 bases between them. Per the germline V gene, CDR1 is SQVTM and CDR2 is ANQGSEA. The CDR3 region is CSVEQRAGELFF. In DNA, the CDR3 is TGCAGCGTTGAACAGCGCGCCGGGGAGCTGTTTTTT.

This sequence joins TRBV6-1 and TRBJ2-5; 13 positions agree with TRBD2. Germline V gene lookup returns CDR1 MNHNS and CDR2 SASEGT. The length of the CDR3 is 15 residues. J was trimmed by 1 base and V by 5 bases; bases with no gene match: 1. The DNA of the CDR3 is TGTGCCAGCAGTAGACTAGCGGGGGGCCAAGAGACCCAGTACTTC. Residues: CASSRLAGGQETQYF.